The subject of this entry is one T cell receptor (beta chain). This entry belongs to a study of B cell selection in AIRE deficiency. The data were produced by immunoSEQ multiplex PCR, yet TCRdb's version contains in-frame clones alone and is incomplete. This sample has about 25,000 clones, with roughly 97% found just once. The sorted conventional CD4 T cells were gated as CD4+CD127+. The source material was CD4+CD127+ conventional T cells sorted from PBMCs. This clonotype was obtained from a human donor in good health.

The CDR3 spells CASSLAGGDATQYF. DNA of the CDR3: TGTGCCAGTAGTTTAGCGGGAGGGGATGCGACGCAGTATTTT. J is TRBJ2-3 and V is TRBV19, with 11 bases that match TRBD2. Unmatched junction bases numbered 7, after V lost 5 bases and J lost 9 bases. Germline CDR1 LNHDA, CDR2 SQIVND (reference sequence). This CDR3 region has 14 residues.